These 25 T cell receptor beta chains were all obtained from the same sample, sequenced in a study of T-cell memory formation after mild COVID-19. TCRdb passed the 5' RACE reads through MiXCR, listing each CDR3 protein once. The sample lists around 450,000 distinct CDR3 sequences, around 19% occurring once. Sequencing was performed on PBMCs or a T cell subset sorted from them (not recorded which). The receptors shown here come from an adult woman who had mild COVID-19 (a few samples of this study predate the infection). Cell type and time point are not known.

The chain employs TRBV20-1 and TRBJ2-2; D not resolved. The CDR3 consists of 17 residues. V was trimmed by 6 bases and J by 1 base, leaving 21 bases between them. CDR1 DFQATT and CDR2 SNEGSKA come from the germline V gene (reference sequence). DNA for the CDR3: TGCAGTGCCCGACCGATGTACAGCATCGGGAACACCGGGGAGCTGTTTTTT. Residues: CSARPMYSIGNTGELFF.

This sequence joins TRBV5-1 and TRBJ1-1; D unresolved. The V end was cut by 4 bases, the J end by 0 bases, with 10 bases between. The CDR3 runs 14 residues. Looked up from germline, CDR1 is SGHRS and CDR2 is YFSETQ. As DNA, the CDR3 is TGCGCCAGCAGCCCTACAGCACTGAACACTGAAGCTTTCTTT. Translation gives CASSPTALNTEAFF.

V and J are TRBV15 and TRBJ2-1; 8 nucleotides match TRBD2. This CDR3 spans 17 amino acids. Looked up from germline, CDR1 is LNHNV and CDR2 is YYDKDF (reference sequence). V trimming: 0 bases; J trimming: 10 bases; junction bases outside the gene matches: 14. The CDR3 DNA is TGTGCCACCAGCAGAGATCGGCTTACGGGAGGGGAAGGAGAGCAGTTCTTC. Encoded protein: CATSRDRLTGGEGEQFF.

CDR3 amino acids: CASSSQGGEKLFF. The CDR3 DNA is TGTGCCAGCAGTTCACAGGGTGGAGAAAAACTGTTTTTT. The chain carries TRBV3-1 and TRBJ1-4; D is possibly TRBD1 (6 bases). There are 13 residues in the CDR3. The V gene's germline CDR1 is LGHDT and CDR2 YNNKEL (reference sequence). V was clipped by 6 bases and J by 8 bases, with 13 bases between them.

This clonotype has more than one count but fewer than ten. V gene TRBV20-1 combines with J gene TRBJ2-3; 8 bases line up with TRBD2. The CDR3 totals 14 residues. The trim removed 6 bases at V and 2 bases at J, leaving 7 bases unmatched. CDR1 is DFQATT, CDR2 SNEGSKA, per germline (reference sequence). In DNA, the CDR3 is TGCAGTGCCTTTAGCGGGGCTCTCACAGATACGCAGTATTTT. Its protein is CSAFSGALTDTQYF.

V gene TRBV11-2 combines with J gene TRBJ2-1, with D possibly matching TRBD1 (5 bases). The CDR3 extends over 11 amino acids. Trimming removed 8 bases at V and 9 bases at J, with 11 bases between. Per the germline V gene, CDR1 is SGHAT and CDR2 is FQNNGV. The CDR3 loop is CASQIGVEQFF. CDR3 in DNA: TGTGCCAGCCAGATAGGGGTTGAGCAGTTCTTC.

A few counts support this clonotype. The V and J genes are TRBV10-3 and TRBJ2-7, with 14 nucleotides matching TRBD2. CDR1 and CDR2 from the germline V gene are ENHRY and SYGVKD. The V segment lost 7 bases and the J segment 0 bases; nucleotides outside the gene matches: 5. CDR3 size: 16 residues. CDR3 loop: CAITGTSGSRSYEQYF. The CDR3 DNA sequence: TGTGCCATCACCGGGACTAGCGGGAGCCGCTCCTACGAGCAGTACTTC.

This clonotype occurred a few times. This chain connects TRBV2 to TRBJ1-2; TRBD1 is a possible D gene (5 bases). The V and J ends lost 6 bases and 1 base respectively, with 15 bases between them. Germline CDR1 and CDR2: SNHLY and FYNNEI. The CDR3 is made up of 15 amino acids. CDR3 loop: CASSGLMTDNYGYTF. The CDR3, as DNA: TGTGCCAGCAGCGGATTAATGACAGATAACTATGGCTACACCTTC.

The V gene is TRBV2, the J gene TRBJ1-1, with 8 bases identical to TRBD1. The V segment lost 5 bases and the J segment 3 bases; nucleotides outside the gene matches: 8. This CDR3 region has 15 residues. The germline V gene has CDR1 SNHLY and CDR2 FYNNEI. CDR3 DNA sequence: TGTGCCAGCAGTCCTGAAGGACAGGGACACACTGAAGCTTTCTTT. The encoded protein is CASSPEGQGHTEAFF.

The J gene is TRBJ2-7, the V gene TRBV5-1, with 10 nucleotides matching TRBD2. The V gene's germline CDR1 is SGHRS and CDR2 YFSETQ. J was trimmed by 4 bases and V by 3 bases; bases with no gene match: 13. This CDR3 contains 17 residues. The CDR3 loop is CASSSASGGSAGYEQYF. The CDR3 nucleotides read TGCGCCAGCAGCTCTGCTAGCGGGGGCTCCGCAGGTTACGAGCAGTACTTC.

The V gene is TRBV5-6, the J gene TRBJ2-5; D not resolved. Trimming took off 0 bases at V and 4 bases at J, with 10 bases between the two ends. The germline CDR1 and CDR2 sequences are SGHDT and YYEEEE. The CDR3 covers 14 residues. CDR3: CASSLVGLAETQYF. The CDR3 nucleotides are TGTGCCAGCAGCTTGGTAGGGTTAGCAGAGACCCAGTACTTC.

The rearrangement uses TRBV9 and TRBJ2-1; TRBD1 agrees at 9 bases. The germline gives CDR1 SGDLS, CDR2 YYNGEE. The V and J ends lost 3 bases and 6 bases, in that order; junction bases with no gene match: 7. The CDR3 length is 15 residues. In nucleotides, the CDR3 is TGTGCCAGCAGCGCGGGACAGGGATTTTTCAATGAGCAGTTCTTC. Protein: CASSAGQGFFNEQFF.

The sample holds a few counts of this clonotype. The chain employs TRBV3-1 and TRBJ2-7, with D possibly being TRBD2 (5 bases). The CDR3 spans 13 residues. V gave up 3 bases and J gave up 12 bases, with 18 bases separating them. The germline CDR1 and CDR2 sequences are LGHDT and YNNKEL (reference sequence). The CDR3 loop is CASSQLKREGLYF. CDR3 sequence (DNA): TGTGCCAGCAGCCAGCTGAAGAGAGAAGGACTGTACTTC.

V is TRBV12-3 or TRBV12-4 and J is TRBJ2-2; 9 nucleotides match TRBD1. The CDR3 is 15 amino acids. J was trimmed by 4 bases and V by 3 bases; bases with no gene match: 3. This CDR3 reads CASSFGTGSTGELFF. The CDR3 coding sequence is TGTGCCAGCAGTTTCGGGACAGGGAGCACCGGGGAGCTGTTTTTT.

V is TRBV7-3 and J is TRBJ2-6; D uncertain. The CDR3 has 20 amino acids. Trimming stripped 5 bases from V and 2 bases from J, with 25 bases between. Germline assignment: CDR1 SGHTA and CDR2 FQGTGA. CDR3 loop: CASSPRRGFTEGPGANVLTF. The CDR3 coding sequence is TGTGCCAGCAGCCCACGACGCGGATTTACCGAAGGGCCTGGGGCCAACGTCCTGACTTTC.

The chain links TRBV12-3 or TRBV12-4 to TRBJ1-2; D may be TRBD1 (5 bases). CDR3 length equals 15 residues. V dropped 4 bases and J dropped 3 bases, with 15 bases sitting between them. CDR3 region: CASSSLGVGDYGYTF. The CDR3 nucleotides are TGTGCCAGCAGTTCCCTGGGGGTAGGGGACTATGGCTACACCTTC.

The J gene is TRBJ1-2, the V gene TRBV7-2; D is uncertain. Germline lookup yields CDR1 SGHTA and CDR2 FQGNSA. The V end was cut by 5 bases, the J end by 0 bases, with 13 bases between. CDR3 size: 15 residues. The CDR3 DNA reads as TGTGCCAGCAGCCCCGGACGGCGTACTAACTATGGCTACACCTTC. Protein product: CASSPGRRTNYGYTF.

This rearrangement joins TRBV6-5 to TRBJ2-3; the match to TRBD1 covers 9 bases. The germline CDR1 and CDR2 sequences are MNHEY and SVGAGI. This CDR3 comprises 15 residues. V shed 5 bases and J 2 bases; nucleotides not matched to a gene: 5. The chain's CDR3 is CASSGDRADTDTQYF. The CDR3 nucleotides are TGTGCCAGCAGTGGGGACAGGGCGGACACAGATACGCAGTATTTT.

The chain uses TRBV11-1 and TRBJ2-7, with 9 bases lining up with TRBD1. Germline lookup yields CDR1 SGHAT and CDR2 FQDESV (reference sequence). V gave up 6 bases and J gave up 0 bases; unmatched junction bases: 9. The CDR3 covers 16 residues. This CDR3 is CASSPGQGLSSYEQYF. CDR3 bases: TGTGCCAGCAGTCCGGGACAGGGCCTGAGCTCCTACGAGCAGTACTTC.

The chain joins TRBV6-5 to TRBJ2-2, with 9 bases that match TRBD1. Germline V gives CDR1 MNHEY, CDR2 SVGAGI. This CDR3 contains 17 residues. With V trimmed by 6 bases and J by 1 base, 9 bases remained unmatched. The CDR3 DNA reads TGTGCCAGCAGGAAGACCGGGACAGGGATGAACACCGGGGAGCTGTTTTTT. Its translation: CASRKTGTGMNTGELFF.

The chain is built from TRBV7-9 and TRBJ2-7; the match to TRBD1 covers 7 bases. This CDR3 contains 13 residues. The germline CDR1 and CDR2 sequences are SEHNR and FQNEAQ (reference sequence). The J segment lost 2 bases and the V segment lost 4 bases, leaving 2 bases of the junction unmatched. This CDR3 is CASSSGQPYEQYF. CDR3 coding DNA: TGTGCCAGCAGCTCGGGACAGCCCTACGAGCAGTACTTC.

This clonotype was counted only a few times. The CDR3 reads CASSQDQWGQGYEQYF. In DNA, the CDR3 is TGTGCCAGCAGCCAAGATCAGTGGGGACAGGGGTACGAGCAGTACTTC. The genes are TRBV4-2 and TRBJ2-7, with 10 bases identical to TRBD1. CDR1 is LGHNA and CDR2 is YNFKEQ in the germline V gene. V shed 0 bases, J shed 4 bases, and the junction held 6 bases outside the gene matches. The CDR3 has 16 amino acids.

V and J are TRBV5-5 and TRBJ2-5; D call uncertain. Germline-derived CDR1 and CDR2 are SGHKS and YYEKEE (reference sequence). Trimming pared 4 bases from V and 6 bases from J, leaving 19 bases between. The CDR3 contains 15 residues. The CDR3 DNA is TGTGCCAGCAGCCGCGACCTACCCTCCGGTCAGACCCAGTACTTC. Encoded protein: CASSRDLPSGQTQYF. Full variable domain (rest looked up from reference TRBV5-5 and TRBJ2-5): DAGVTQSPTHLIKTRGQQVTLRCSPISGHKSVSWYQQVLGQGPQFIFQYYEKEERGRGNFPDRFSARQFPNYSSELNVNALLLGDSALYLCASSRDLPSGQTQYFGPGTRLLVL.

This clonotype was observed a few times. The rearrangement uses TRBV29-1 and TRBJ1-1; 7 nucleotides align to TRBD1. Looked up from germline, CDR1 is SQVTM and CDR2 is ANQGSEA. J lost 0 bases, V lost 7 bases, and 5 bases had no gene match. The CDR3 runs 13 residues. Here the CDR3 reads CSARGTVNTEAFF. The CDR3 DNA is TGCAGCGCCCGAGGGACAGTGAACACTGAAGCTTTCTTT.

The J gene is TRBJ2-1, the V gene TRBV5-1, with 14 bases that match TRBD2. After removal of 3 bases from V and 10 bases from J, the junction contained 9 bases not matched to a gene. Germline V lookup: CDR1 SGHRS, CDR2 YFSETQ. The CDR3 loop spans 16 amino acids. The CDR3 bases are TGCGCCAGCAGCTCCCTGACTAGCGGGGGGGCAGGGGAGCAGTTCTTC. Translated, it gives CASSSLTSGGAGEQFF.